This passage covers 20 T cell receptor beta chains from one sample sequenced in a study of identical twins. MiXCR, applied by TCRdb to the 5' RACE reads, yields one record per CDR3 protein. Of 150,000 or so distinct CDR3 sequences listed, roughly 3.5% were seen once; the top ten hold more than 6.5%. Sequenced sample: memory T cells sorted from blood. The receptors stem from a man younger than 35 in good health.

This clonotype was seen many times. CDR3 residues: CASSSLTSGRFF. The CDR3 DNA reads as TGTGCCAGCAGCTCCCTGACTAGCGGGAGATTCTTC. The chain is built from TRBV7-2 and TRBJ2-1, with 12 nucleotides matching TRBD2. The CDR3 is 12 residues long. V was pared by 4 bases and J by 16 bases, with 5 bases of the junction left unmatched. Germline CDR1 and CDR2: SGHTA and FQGNSA.

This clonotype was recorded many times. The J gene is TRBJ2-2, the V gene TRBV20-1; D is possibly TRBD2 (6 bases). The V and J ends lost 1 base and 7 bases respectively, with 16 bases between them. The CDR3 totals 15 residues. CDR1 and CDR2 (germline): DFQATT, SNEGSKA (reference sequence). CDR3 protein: CSARGGVYEHGELFF. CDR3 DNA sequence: TGCAGTGCTAGAGGGGGGGTTTATGAACACGGGGAGCTGTTTTTT.

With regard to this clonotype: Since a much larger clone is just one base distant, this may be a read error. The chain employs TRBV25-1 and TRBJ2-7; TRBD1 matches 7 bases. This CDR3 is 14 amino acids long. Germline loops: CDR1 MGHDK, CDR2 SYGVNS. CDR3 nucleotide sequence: TGTGACAGGGGTGATGACCAGGGAGCCTACGAGCAGTACTTC. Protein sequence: CDRGDDQGAYEQYF.

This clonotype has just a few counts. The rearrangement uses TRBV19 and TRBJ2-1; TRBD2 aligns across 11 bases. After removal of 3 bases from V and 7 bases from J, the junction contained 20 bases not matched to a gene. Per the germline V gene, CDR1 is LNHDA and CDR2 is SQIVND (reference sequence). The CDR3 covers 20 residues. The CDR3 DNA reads TGTGCCAGTAGTATGCTCTCGGGACAGTGGACTAGCGGGTGGGGGAATGAGCAGTTCTTC. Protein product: CASSMLSGQWTSGWGNEQFF. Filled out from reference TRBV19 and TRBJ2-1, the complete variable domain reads DGGITQSPKYLFRKEGQNVTLSCEQNLNHDAMYWYRQDPGQGLRLIYYSQIVNDFQKGDIAEGYSVSREKKESFPLTVTSAQKNPTAFYLCASSMLSGQWTSGWGNEQFFGPGTRLTVL.

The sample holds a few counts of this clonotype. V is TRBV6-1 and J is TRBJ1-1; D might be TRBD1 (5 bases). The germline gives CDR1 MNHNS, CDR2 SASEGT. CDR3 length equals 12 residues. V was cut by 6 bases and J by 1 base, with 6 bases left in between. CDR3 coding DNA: TGTGCCAGCAGGACAGCGAACACTGAAGCTTTCTTT. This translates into CASRTANTEAFF.

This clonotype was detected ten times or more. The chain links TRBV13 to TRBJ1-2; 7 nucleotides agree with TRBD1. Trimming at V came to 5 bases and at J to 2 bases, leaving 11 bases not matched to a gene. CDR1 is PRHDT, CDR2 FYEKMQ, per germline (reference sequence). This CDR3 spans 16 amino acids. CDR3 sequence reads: CASSPFPTGINYGYTF. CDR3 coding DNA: TGTGCCAGCAGCCCTTTTCCGACAGGGATAAACTATGGCTACACCTTC.

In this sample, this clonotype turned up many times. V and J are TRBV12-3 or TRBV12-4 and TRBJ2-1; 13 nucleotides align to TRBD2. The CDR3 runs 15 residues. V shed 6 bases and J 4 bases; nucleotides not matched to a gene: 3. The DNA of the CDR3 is TGTGCCAGCAGGAGGACTAGCGGGAGATACAATGAGCAGTTCTTC. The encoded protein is CASRRTSGRYNEQFF.

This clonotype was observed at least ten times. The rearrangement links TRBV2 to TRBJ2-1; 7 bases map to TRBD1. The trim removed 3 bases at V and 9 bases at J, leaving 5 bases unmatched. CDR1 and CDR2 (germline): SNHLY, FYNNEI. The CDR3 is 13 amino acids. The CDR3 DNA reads TGTGCCAGCAGTGACGTGGGGACAGTTGAGCAGTTCTTC. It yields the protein CASSDVGTVEQFF. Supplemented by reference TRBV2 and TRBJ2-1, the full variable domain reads EPEVTQTPSHQVTQMGQEVILRCVPISNHLYFYWYRQILGQKVEFLVSFYNNEISEKSEIFDDQFSVERPDGSNFTLKIRSTKLEDSAMYFCASSDVGTVEQFFGPGTRLTVL.

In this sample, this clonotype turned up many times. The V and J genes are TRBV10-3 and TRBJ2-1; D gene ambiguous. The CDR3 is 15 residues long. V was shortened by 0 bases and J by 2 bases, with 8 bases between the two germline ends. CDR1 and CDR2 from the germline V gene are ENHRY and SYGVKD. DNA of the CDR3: TGTGCCATCAGTGAGTCCCTGAGCCCCTACAATGAGCAGTTCTTC. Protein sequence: CAISESLSPYNEQFF.

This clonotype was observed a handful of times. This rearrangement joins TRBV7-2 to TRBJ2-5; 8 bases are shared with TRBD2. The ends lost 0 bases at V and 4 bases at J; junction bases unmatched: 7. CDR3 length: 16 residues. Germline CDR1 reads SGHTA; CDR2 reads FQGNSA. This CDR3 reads CASSLASLAGGETQYF. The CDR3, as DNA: TGTGCCAGCAGCTTAGCGAGCCTAGCGGGCGGAGAGACCCAGTACTTC.

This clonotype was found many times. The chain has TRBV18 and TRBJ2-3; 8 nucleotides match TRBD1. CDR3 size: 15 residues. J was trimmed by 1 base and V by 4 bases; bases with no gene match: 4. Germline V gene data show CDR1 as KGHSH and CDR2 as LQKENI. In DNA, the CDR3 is TGTGCCAGCTCACGGAACAGGGGGGGCACAGATACGCAGTATTTT. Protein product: CASSRNRGGTDTQYF.

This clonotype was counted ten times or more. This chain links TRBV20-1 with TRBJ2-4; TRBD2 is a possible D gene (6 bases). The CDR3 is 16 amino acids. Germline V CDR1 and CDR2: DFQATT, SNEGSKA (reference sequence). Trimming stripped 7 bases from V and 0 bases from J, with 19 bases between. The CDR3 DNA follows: TGCAGTGTTAGTCTAGCGCATTCCTTAGCCAAAAACATTCAGTACTTC. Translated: CSVSLAHSLAKNIQYF.

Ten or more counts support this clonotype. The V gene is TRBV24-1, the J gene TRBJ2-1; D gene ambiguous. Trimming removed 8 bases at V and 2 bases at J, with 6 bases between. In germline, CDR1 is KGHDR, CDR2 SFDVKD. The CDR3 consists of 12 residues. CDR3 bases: TGTGCCACCAAAGGGACCTACAATGAGCAGTTCTTC. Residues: CATKGTYNEQFF.

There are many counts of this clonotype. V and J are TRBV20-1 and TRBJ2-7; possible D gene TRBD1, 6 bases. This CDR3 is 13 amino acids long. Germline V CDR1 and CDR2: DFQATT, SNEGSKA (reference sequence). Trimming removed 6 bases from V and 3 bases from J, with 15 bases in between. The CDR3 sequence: CSAEKTGSYEQYF. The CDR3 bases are TGCAGTGCAGAAAAGACAGGTAGCTACGAGCAGTACTTC.

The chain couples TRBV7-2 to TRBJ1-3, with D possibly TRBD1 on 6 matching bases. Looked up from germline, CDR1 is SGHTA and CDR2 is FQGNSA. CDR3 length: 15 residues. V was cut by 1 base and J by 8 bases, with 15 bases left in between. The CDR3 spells CASSLGGRLSDTIYF. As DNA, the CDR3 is TGTGCCAGCAGCTTAGGGGGGCGTTTGTCGGACACCATATATTTT.

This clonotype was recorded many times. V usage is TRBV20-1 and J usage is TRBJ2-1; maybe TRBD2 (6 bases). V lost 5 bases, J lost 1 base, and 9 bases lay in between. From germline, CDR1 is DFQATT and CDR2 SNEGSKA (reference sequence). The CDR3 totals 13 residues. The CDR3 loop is CSALGGSYNEQFF. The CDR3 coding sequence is TGCAGTGCTCTGGGGGGTTCCTACAATGAGCAGTTCTTC.

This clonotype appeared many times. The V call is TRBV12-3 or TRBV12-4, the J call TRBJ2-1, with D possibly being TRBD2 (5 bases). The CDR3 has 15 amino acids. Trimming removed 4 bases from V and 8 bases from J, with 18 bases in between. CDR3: CASSSTGSFSDEQFF. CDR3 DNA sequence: TGTGCCAGCAGTTCAACCGGGTCGTTTAGCGATGAGCAGTTCTTC.

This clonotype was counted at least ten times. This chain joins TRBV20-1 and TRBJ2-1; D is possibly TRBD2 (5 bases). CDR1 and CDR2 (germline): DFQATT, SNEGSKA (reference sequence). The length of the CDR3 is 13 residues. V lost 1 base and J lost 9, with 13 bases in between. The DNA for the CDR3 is TGCAGTGCTAGAGGCTCCGGGGTAGGTGAGCAGTTCTTC. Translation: CSARGSGVGEQFF.

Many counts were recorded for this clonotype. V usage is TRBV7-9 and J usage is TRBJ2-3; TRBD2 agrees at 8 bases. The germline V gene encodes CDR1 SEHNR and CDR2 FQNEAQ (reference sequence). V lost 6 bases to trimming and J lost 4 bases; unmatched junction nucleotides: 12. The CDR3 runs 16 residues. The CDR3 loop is CASSPLSGRGPDTQYF. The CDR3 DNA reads TGTGCCAGCAGTCCTCTCAGCGGGAGAGGCCCAGATACGCAGTATTTT. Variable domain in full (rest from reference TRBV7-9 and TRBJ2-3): DTGVSQNPRHKITKRGQNVTFRCDPISEHNRLYWYRQTLGQGPEFLTYFQNEAQLEKSRLLSDRFSAERPKGSFSTLEIQRTEQGDSAMYLCASSPLSGRGPDTQYFGPGTRLTVL.

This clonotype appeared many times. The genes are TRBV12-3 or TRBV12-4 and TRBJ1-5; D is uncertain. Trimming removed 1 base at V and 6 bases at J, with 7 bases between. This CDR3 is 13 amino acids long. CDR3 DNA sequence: TGTGCCAGCAGTTTAGGGGCGACTCAGCCCCAGCATTTT. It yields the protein CASSLGATQPQHF.